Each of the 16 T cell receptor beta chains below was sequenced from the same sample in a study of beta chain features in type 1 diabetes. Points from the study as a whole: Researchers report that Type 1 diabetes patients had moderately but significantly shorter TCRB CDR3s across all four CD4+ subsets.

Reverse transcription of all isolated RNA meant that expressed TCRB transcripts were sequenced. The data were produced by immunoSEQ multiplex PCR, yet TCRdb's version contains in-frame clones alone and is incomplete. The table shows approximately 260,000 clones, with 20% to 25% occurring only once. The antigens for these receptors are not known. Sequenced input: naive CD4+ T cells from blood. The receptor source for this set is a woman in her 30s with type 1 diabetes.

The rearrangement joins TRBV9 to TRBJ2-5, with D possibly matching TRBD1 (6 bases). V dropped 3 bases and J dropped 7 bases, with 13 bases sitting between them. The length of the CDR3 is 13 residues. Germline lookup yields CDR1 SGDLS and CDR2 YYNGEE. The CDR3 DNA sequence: TGTGCCAGCAGCGCCTCAGGGGTTGGGACCCAGTACTTC. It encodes CASSASGVGTQYF.

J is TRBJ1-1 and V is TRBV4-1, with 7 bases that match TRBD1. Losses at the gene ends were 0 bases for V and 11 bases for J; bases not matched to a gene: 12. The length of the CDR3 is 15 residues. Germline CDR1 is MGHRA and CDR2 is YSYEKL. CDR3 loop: CASSQEWRQGGEAFF. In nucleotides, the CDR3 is TGCGCCAGCAGCCAAGAGTGGAGGCAGGGGGGAGAGGCTTTCTTT.

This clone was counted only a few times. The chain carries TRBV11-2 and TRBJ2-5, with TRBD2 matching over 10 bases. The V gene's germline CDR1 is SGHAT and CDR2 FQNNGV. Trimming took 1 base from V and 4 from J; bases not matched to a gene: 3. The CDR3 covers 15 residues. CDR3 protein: CASSLGSGGPETQYF. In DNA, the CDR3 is TGTGCCAGCAGCTTAGGTAGCGGGGGGCCAGAGACCCAGTACTTC.

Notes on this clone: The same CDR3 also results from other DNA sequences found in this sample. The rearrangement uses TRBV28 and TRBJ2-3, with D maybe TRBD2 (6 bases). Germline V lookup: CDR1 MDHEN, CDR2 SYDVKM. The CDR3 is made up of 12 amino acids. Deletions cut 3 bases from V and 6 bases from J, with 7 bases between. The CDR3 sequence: CASSLAGDTQYF. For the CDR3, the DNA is TGTGCCAGCAGTTTGGCGGGGGATACGCAGTATTTT.

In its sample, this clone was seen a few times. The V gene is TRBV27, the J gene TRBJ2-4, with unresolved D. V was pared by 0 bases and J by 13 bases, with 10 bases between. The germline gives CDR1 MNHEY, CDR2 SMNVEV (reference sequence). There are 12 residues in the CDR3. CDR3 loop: CASSLSTVYQYF. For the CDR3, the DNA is TGTGCCAGCAGTTTATCCACAGTGTACCAGTACTTC.

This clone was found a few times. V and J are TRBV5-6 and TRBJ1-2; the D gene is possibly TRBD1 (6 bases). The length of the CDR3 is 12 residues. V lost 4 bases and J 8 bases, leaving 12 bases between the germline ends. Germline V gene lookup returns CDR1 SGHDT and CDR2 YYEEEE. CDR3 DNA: TGTGCCAGCAGCCGTCAGACAGGCGGCTACACCTTC. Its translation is CASSRQTGGYTF.

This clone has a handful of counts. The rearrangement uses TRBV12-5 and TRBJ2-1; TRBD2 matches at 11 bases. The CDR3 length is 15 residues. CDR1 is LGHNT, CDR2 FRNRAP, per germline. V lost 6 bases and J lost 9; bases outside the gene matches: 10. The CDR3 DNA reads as TGTGCTAGTGGCCTTGGACTAGCGGGTAGTGGTGAGCAGTTCTTC. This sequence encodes CASGLGLAGSGEQFF.

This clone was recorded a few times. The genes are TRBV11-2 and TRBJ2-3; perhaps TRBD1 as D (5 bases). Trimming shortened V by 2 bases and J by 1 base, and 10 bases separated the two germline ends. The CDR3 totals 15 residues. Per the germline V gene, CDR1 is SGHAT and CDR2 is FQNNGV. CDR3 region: CASSLRGMGTDTQYF. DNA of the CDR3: TGTGCCAGCAGCTTAAGGGGTATGGGCACAGATACGCAGTATTTT.

The DNA of the CDR3 is TGTGCCAGCAGTCCGTTTAGACAGGGCTTCAATCAGCCCCAGCATTTT. This sequence encodes CASSPFRQGFNQPQHF. This chain joins TRBV28 and TRBJ1-5, with 7 bases aligning to TRBD1. CDR3 length: 16 residues. Germline V lookup: CDR1 MDHEN, CDR2 SYDVKM. J gave up 3 bases and V 5 bases, and 10 bases lay outside the gene matches.

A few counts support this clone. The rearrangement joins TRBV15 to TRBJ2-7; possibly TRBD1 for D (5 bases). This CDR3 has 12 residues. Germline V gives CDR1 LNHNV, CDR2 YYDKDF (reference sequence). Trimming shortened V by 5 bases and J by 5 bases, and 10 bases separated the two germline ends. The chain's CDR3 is CATSSGWDEQYF. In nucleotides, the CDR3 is TGTGCCACCAGCTCAGGGTGGGACGAGCAGTACTTC.

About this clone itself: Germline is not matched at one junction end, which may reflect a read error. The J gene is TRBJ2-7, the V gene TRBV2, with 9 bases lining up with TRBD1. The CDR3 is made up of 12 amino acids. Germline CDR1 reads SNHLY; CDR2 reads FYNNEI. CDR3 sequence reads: CASSLSEGQGWF. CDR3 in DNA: TGTGCCAGCAGCCTTTCCGAGGGACAGGGATGGTTC.

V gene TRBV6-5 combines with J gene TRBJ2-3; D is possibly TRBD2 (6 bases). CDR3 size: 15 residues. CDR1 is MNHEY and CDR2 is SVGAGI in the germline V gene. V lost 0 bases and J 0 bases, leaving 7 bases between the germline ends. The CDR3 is CASSYSGGSTDTQYF. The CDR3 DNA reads TGTGCCAGCAGTTACTCTGGGGGGAGCACAGATACGCAGTATTTT.

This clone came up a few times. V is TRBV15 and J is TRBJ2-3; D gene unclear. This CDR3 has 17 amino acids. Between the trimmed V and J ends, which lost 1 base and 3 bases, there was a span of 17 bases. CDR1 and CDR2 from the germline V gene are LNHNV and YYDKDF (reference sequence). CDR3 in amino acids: CATSRVVRLTRTDTQYF. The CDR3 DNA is TGTGCCACCAGCAGAGTAGTTAGGCTAACCAGGACAGATACGCAGTATTTT.

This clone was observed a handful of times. This chain's CDR3 is CASSSVATDTQYF. For the CDR3, the DNA is TGTGCCAGCAGCTCCGTCGCGACAGATACGCAGTATTTT. The chain links TRBV11-1 to TRBJ2-3, with D uncertain. This CDR3 has 13 residues. The V gene lost 4 bases and the J gene lost 3 bases, with 8 bases spanning the gap. Germline lookup yields CDR1 SGHAT and CDR2 FQDESV (reference sequence).

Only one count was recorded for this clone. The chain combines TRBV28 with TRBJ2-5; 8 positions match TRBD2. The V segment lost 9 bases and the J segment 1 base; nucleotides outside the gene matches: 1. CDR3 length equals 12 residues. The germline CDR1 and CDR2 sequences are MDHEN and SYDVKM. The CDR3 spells CASTSGQETQYF. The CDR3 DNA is TGTGCCAGTACTAGCGGCCAAGAGACCCAGTACTTC.

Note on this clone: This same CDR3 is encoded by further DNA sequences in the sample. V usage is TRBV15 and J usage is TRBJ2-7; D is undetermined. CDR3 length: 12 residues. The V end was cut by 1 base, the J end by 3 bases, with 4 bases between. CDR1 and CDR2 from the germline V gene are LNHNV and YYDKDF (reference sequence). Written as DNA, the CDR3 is TGTGCCACCAGCAGAGCCGGCTACGAGCAGTACTTC. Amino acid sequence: CATSRAGYEQYF. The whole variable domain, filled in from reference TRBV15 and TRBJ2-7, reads DAMVIQNPRYQVTQFGKPVTLSCSQTLNHNVMYWYQQKSSQAPKLLFHYYDKDFNNEADTPDNFQSRRPNTSFCFLDIRSPGLGDTAMYLCATSRAGYEQYFGPGTRLTVT.